This TCR beta chain was identified during a study of T cell responses to AZD1222 COVID-19 vaccine. The study's findings and limits: Most donors were white British, females outnumbered males, and clonal diversity was possibly underestimated. Distributed over spike, vaccine-associated CD4 TCRs predominated at 160-218 and 743-854. Spike-specific TCR breadth rose after two AZD1222 doses, and depth rose as well.

Second-dose intervals near 4 or 12 weeks were combined. V was trimmed by 5 bases and J by 1 base, leaving 13 bases between them. This CDR3 contains 15 residues. Germline values: CDR1 SGHTA, CDR2 FQGNSA. In the case of this clone: Its specificity is unknown.

Some clones are missing from TCRdb's copy, which holds only in-frame ones; the method was immunoSEQ multiplex PCR. The sample has 95,000 to 100,000 clones; approximately 91% are singletons. The TCR was taken from an adult who received the AZD1222 COVID-19 vaccine. Sequencing used peripheral blood, obtained 28 days after the second AZD1222 dose. The rearrangement uses TRBV7-2 and TRBJ2-3; TRBD1 might be the D (6 bases). The CDR3 here is CASSATGIRTDTQYF. CDR3 sequence (DNA): TGTGCCAGCAGCGCGACAGGCATACGCACAGATACGCAGTATTTT.